Each of the 20 T cell receptor beta chains below was sequenced from the same sample in a study of blood T cells in healthy people across ages. A second roughly 7 to 11 cycle PCR used barcoded and J-beta primers. TCRdb called the 5' RACE reads again in MiXCR, with one record for every CDR3 protein. The table shows 1,500,000 or so distinct CDR3 sequences, with approximately 59% occurring only once. Sequencing used blood. These receptors were obtained from a man younger than 35 in good health.

This clonotype turned up a few times. The chain couples TRBV5-1 to TRBJ2-7; no reliable D call. This CDR3 spans 15 amino acids. Trimming took off 0 bases at V and 5 bases at J, with 15 bases between the two ends. CDR1 and CDR2 from the germline V gene are SGHRS and YFSETQ. The DNA for the CDR3 is TGCGCCAGCAGCTTGGCCGTCGGGCTTTTCCACGAGCAGTACTTC. The encoded protein is CASSLAVGLFHEQYF.

The V call is TRBV25-1, the J call TRBJ1-2, with 9 bases lining up with TRBD1. Unmatched junction bases numbered 3, after V lost 2 bases and J lost 2 bases. The V gene's germline CDR1 is MGHDK and CDR2 SYGVNS. The CDR3 is 15 amino acids. CDR3 DNA sequence: TGTGCCAGCAGTGAAGGGACAGGGTTGAACTATGGCTACACCTTC. Translation: CASSEGTGLNYGYTF.

The genes are TRBV4-1 and TRBJ1-5; unclear D gene. There are 14 residues in the CDR3. CDR1 and CDR2 (germline): MGHRA, YSYEKL. V was trimmed by 0 bases and J by 8 bases, leaving 11 bases between them. The CDR3 here is CASSQDPAIEPQHF. In nucleotides, the CDR3 is TGCGCCAGCAGCCAAGATCCGGCCATCGAGCCCCAGCATTTT.

V usage is TRBV4-1 and J usage is TRBJ2-5; 10 bases agree with TRBD1. V was clipped by 5 bases and J by 7 bases; unmatched bases: 13. This CDR3 contains 16 residues. Germline V gene data show CDR1 as MGHRA and CDR2 as YSYEKL. The CDR3 region is CASSGLRQGAGGTQYF. In DNA form, the CDR3 reads TGCGCCAGCAGCGGCTTGAGACAGGGGGCAGGAGGGACCCAGTACTTC.

This clonotype showed up just a few times. V and J are TRBV7-2 and TRBJ1-1; 7 nucleotides align to TRBD1. Germline V gene data show CDR1 as SGHTA and CDR2 as FQGNSA. This CDR3 contains 13 residues. V trimming: 1 base; J trimming: 7 bases; junction bases outside the gene matches: 3. Here the CDR3 DNA reads TGTGCCAGCAGCTTAGTAGGGGGCGGTGAAGCTTTCTTT. It specifies CASSLVGGGEAFF.

A few counts support this clonotype. V usage is TRBV5-1 and J usage is TRBJ1-1, with unresolved D. Trimming removed 0 bases at V and 4 bases at J, with 16 bases between. CDR1 SGHRS and CDR2 YFSETQ come from the germline V gene. The CDR3 has 16 residues. The CDR3 is CASSLVGGRVATEAFF. Written as DNA, the CDR3 is TGCGCCAGCAGCTTGGTCGGAGGGCGGGTGGCCACTGAAGCTTTCTTT.

The chain joins TRBV7-2 to TRBJ2-7, with D unclear. This CDR3 comprises 13 residues. Trimming removed 1 base from V and 3 bases from J, with 7 bases in between. Germline CDR1 SGHTA, CDR2 FQGNSA. CDR3: CASSLEQIYEQYF. For the CDR3, the DNA is TGTGCCAGCAGCTTAGAACAGATCTACGAGCAGTACTTC.

This clonotype was counted between two and nine times. The rearrangement links TRBV29-1 to TRBJ2-6; a weak D match, TRBD1 (8 bases). The V end was cut by 3 bases, the J end by 0 bases, with 15 bases between. The CDR3 spans 17 residues. Germline-derived CDR1 and CDR2 are SQVTM and ANQGSEA. In nucleotides, the CDR3 is TGCAGCGTTGAGGGAGGGACAGGCGTCTCTGGGGCCAACGTCCTGACTTTC. Amino acid sequence: CSVEGGTGVSGANVLTF.

The rearrangement links TRBV4-2 to TRBJ2-5, with a possible D match to TRBD2 (6 bases). V dropped 0 bases and J dropped 1 base, with 18 bases sitting between them. The germline V gene encodes CDR1 LGHNA and CDR2 YNFKEQ. The CDR3 spans 18 residues. CDR3 region: CASSQDLGRLPIQETQYF. In DNA form, the CDR3 reads TGTGCCAGCAGCCAAGATTTGGGGAGGCTACCTATCCAAGAGACCCAGTACTTC.

Remarks on this clonotype: One end of the junction varies from germline; a read error may be responsible. The chain joins TRBV7-2 to TRBJ1-1, with TRBD1 matching 9 bases. There are 15 residues in the CDR3. Germline CDR1 reads SGHTA; CDR2 reads FQGNSA. CDR3 in DNA: TGTGCCAGTAGCTTAGCGGGACAGGGAACTACTGAAGCTTTCTTT. Encoded protein: CASSLAGQGTTEAFF.

The CDR3 DNA reads as TGCGCCAGCAGCTCAGATATGGGGGAGACCCAGTACTTC. This sequence encodes CASSSDMGETQYF. The chain is built from TRBV5-1 and TRBJ2-5; no clear D. The CDR3 extends over 13 amino acids. Trimming cost V 3 bases and J 5 bases, with 11 bases left between them. CDR1 is SGHRS and CDR2 is YFSETQ in the germline V gene.

This clonotype was detected a few times. The rearrangement links TRBV29-1 to TRBJ2-1; possible D gene TRBD2, 6 bases. V was trimmed by 4 bases and J by 0 bases, leaving 13 bases between them. Germline CDR1 SQVTM, CDR2 ANQGSEA. CDR3 size: 15 residues. CDR3 in amino acids: CSVVLAFSSYNEQFF. The CDR3 coding sequence is TGCAGCGTTGTGCTAGCGTTCAGCTCCTACAATGAGCAGTTCTTC.

The chain uses TRBV6-6 and TRBJ2-1; D remains unclear. V lost 2 bases to trimming and J lost 7 bases, with 15 bases between them. Germline assignment: CDR1 MNHNY and CDR2 SVGAGI (reference sequence). The CDR3 has 15 amino acids. The DNA for the CDR3 is TGTGCCAGCAGTTACGATGTAACGGAAAGGAATGAGCAGTTCTTC. It translates to CASSYDVTERNEQFF.

The chain couples TRBV15 to TRBJ2-3, with 11 bases matching TRBD2. The CDR3 is made up of 15 amino acids. J gave up 5 bases and V 3 bases, and 4 bases lay outside the gene matches. Germline CDR1 LNHNV, CDR2 YYDKDF (reference sequence). The chain's CDR3 is CATSSPGLAGDTQYF. CDR3 coding DNA: TGTGCCACCAGCAGCCCTGGACTAGCGGGAGATACGCAGTATTTT.

This clonotype was seen only a few times. The chain combines TRBV20-1 with TRBJ2-1, with D tentatively TRBD1 or TRBD2 (6 bases each). The germline gives CDR1 DFQATT, CDR2 SNEGSKA (reference sequence). There are 18 residues in the CDR3. The ends were cut back, 6 bases at V and 1 base at J, with 25 bases in the middle. For the CDR3, the DNA is TGCAGTGCCCGGGGGCTGGGCGGTGGCGGGACGTCCTACAATGAGCAGTTCTTC. Translation: CSARGLGGGGTSYNEQFF.

The rearrangement links TRBV28 to TRBJ2-4; 7 bases fit TRBD1. Unmatched junction bases numbered 5, after V lost 6 bases and J lost 6 bases. The CDR3 is made up of 13 amino acids. From germline, CDR1 is MDHEN and CDR2 SYDVKM. The CDR3 DNA reads as TGTGCCAGCAGAAACAGGGGCATAAACATTCAGTACTTC. This codes for CASRNRGINIQYF.

The J gene is TRBJ2-1, the V gene TRBV11-2; possibly TRBD2 for D (7 bases). The DNA end is more similar to TRBJ2-5, so the J call may be wrong. CDR3 length: 21 amino acids. Germline CDR1 reads SGHAT; CDR2 reads FQNNGV. CDR3 DNA sequence: TGTGCCAGCAGCTCATCCGGCTATTGGGGGGGGGCAGGATCCGCGATTAGGGCCCAGTACTTC. This sequence encodes CASSSSGYWGGAGSAIRAQYF.

This clonotype has just a few counts. The CDR3 spells CASSQGGGYQETQYF. The CDR3, as DNA: TGTGCCAGCAGCCAAGGAGGGGGGTACCAAGAGACCCAGTACTTC. The chain combines TRBV4-2 with TRBJ2-5; either TRBD1 or TRBD2 may supply D (6 bases each). This CDR3 has 15 amino acids. Germline CDR1 and CDR2: LGHNA and YNFKEQ. Trimming left V 1 base short and J 0 bases short, with 9 bases between.

The V call is TRBV7-9, the J call TRBJ1-1; TRBD1 matches at 8 bases. The V gene end was trimmed by 6 bases and the J gene end by 4 bases; junction bases not matched to a gene: 10. The germline V gene encodes CDR1 SEHNR and CDR2 FQNEAQ (reference sequence). This CDR3 has 15 amino acids. Here the CDR3 reads CASRLDRARSTEAFF. DNA of the CDR3: TGTGCCAGCAGACTGGACAGGGCTAGGAGCACTGAAGCTTTCTTT.

V usage is TRBV9 and J usage is TRBJ2-3; a possible D gene is TRBD1 (5 bases). Germline lookup yields CDR1 SGDLS and CDR2 YYNGEE. There are 15 residues in the CDR3. The V gene lost 0 bases and the J gene lost 1 base, with 9 bases spanning the gap. The CDR3 DNA sequence: TGTGCCAGCAGCGTAGTACTGGGGCGCACAGATACGCAGTATTTT. Translating gives CASSVVLGRTDTQYF.